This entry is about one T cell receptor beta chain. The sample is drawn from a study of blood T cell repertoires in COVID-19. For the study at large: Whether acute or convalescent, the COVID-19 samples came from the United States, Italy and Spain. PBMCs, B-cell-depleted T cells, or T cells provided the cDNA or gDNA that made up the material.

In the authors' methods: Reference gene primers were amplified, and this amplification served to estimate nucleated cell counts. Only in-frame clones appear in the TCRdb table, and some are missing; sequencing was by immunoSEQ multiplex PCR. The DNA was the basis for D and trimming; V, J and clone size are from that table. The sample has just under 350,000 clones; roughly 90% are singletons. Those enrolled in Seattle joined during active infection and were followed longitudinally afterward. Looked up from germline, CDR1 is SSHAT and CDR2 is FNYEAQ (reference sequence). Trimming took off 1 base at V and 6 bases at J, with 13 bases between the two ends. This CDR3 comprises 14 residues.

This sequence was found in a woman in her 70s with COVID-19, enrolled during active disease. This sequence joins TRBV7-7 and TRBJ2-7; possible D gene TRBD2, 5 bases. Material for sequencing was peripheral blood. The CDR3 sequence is CASSLGASSGEQYF. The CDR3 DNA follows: TGTGCCAGCAGCTTAGGGGCTAGCTCTGGCGAGCAGTACTTC.